The 32 T cell receptor beta chains below were found in one sample sequenced in a study of blood T cell repertoires in COVID-19. Sequencing was performed with immunoSEQ multiplex PCR; in TCRdb, only in-frame clones are kept and a portion is missing. The top ten clones hold around 1.4% of a sample with about 200,000 clones, 88% of them seen once. Sample: peripheral blood. These receptors all stem from a man aged 18-30 years with active or convalescent COVID-19.

The V call is TRBV7-2, the J call TRBJ2-3; 10 positions agree with TRBD2. V dropped 1 base and J dropped 1; count of bases not matched to a gene: 2. Per the germline V gene, CDR1 is SGHTA and CDR2 is FQGNSA. CDR3 length: 16 residues. CDR3 bases: TGTGCCAGCAGCTTAGTCCTAGCGGGGGGCACAGATACGCAGTATTTT. This codes for CASSLVLAGGTDTQYF.

The CDR3 loop reads CAISEGDILGGYTF. Written as DNA, the CDR3 is TGTGCCATCAGTGAAGGGGACATTTTAGGTGGCTACACCTTC. The chain recombines TRBV10-3 with TRBJ1-2; maybe TRBD1 (6 bases). V lost 3 bases to trimming and J lost 7 bases, with 15 bases between them. Germline values: CDR1 ENHRY, CDR2 SYGVKD. There are 14 residues in the CDR3.

The genes are TRBV19 and TRBJ2-1; 8 bases match TRBD1. V lost 5 bases to trimming and J lost 3 bases; unmatched junction nucleotides: 3. The germline V gene encodes CDR1 LNHDA and CDR2 SQIVND (reference sequence). The CDR3 consists of 14 residues. The CDR3 protein is CASSLTGVYNEQFF. CDR3 coding DNA: TGTGCCAGTAGTCTGACAGGGGTCTACAATGAGCAGTTCTTC.

In this sample, this clone turned up once. V and J are TRBV19 and TRBJ1-1, with D possibly matching TRBD1 (5 bases). The CDR3 loop spans 15 amino acids. Trimming left V 1 base short and J 1 base short, with 10 bases between. Germline assignment: CDR1 LNHDA and CDR2 SQIVND (reference sequence). CDR3 residues: CASSIGAGQNTEAFF. The CDR3, as DNA: TGTGCCAGTAGTATAGGGGCAGGGCAGAACACTGAAGCTTTCTTT.

The rearrangement joins TRBV18 to TRBJ2-1; 10 nucleotides line up with TRBD2. CDR3 size: 18 residues. The junction had 14 bases not matched to a gene; V was cut back by 3 bases and J by 6 bases. Per germline, CDR1 KGHSH and CDR2 LQKENI. The chain's CDR3 is CASSPPLGSGRILNEQFF. In DNA, the CDR3 is TGTGCCAGCTCACCCCCTCTAGGTAGCGGGAGGATTCTCAATGAGCAGTTCTTC. The full variable domain, in which reference TRBV18 and TRBJ2-1 provide the parts outside the CDR3, is NAGVMQNPRHLVRRRGQEARLRCSPMKGHSHVYWYRQLPEEGLKFMVYLQKENIIDESGMPKERFSAEFPKEGPSILRIQQVVRGDSAAYFCASSPPLGSGRILNEQFFGPGTRLTVL.

V is TRBV18 and J is TRBJ1-5; D ambiguous. V was shortened by 0 bases and J by 7 bases, with 10 bases between the two germline ends. Per the germline V gene, CDR1 is KGHSH and CDR2 is LQKENI. This CDR3 spans 14 amino acids. CDR3 loop: CASSPPWATQPQHF. The CDR3 nucleotides are TGTGCCAGCTCACCACCCTGGGCGACCCAGCCCCAGCATTTT.

The rearrangement joins TRBV27 to TRBJ1-2, with D unclear. The CDR3 runs 13 residues. Germline CDR1 is MNHEY and CDR2 is SMNVEV (reference sequence). Between the trimmed V and J ends, which lost 9 bases and 6 bases, there was a span of 17 bases. Here the CDR3 reads CASSFRGLNGYTF. CDR3 bases: TGTGCCAGTTCTTTCCGGGGATTGAATGGCTACACCTTC.

The gene calls are TRBV27 and TRBJ1-2, with 8 bases lining up with TRBD1. Trimming at V came to 6 bases and at J to 0 bases, leaving 6 bases not matched to a gene. The CDR3 is 15 residues long. CDR1 MNHEY and CDR2 SMNVEV come from the germline V gene (reference sequence). The CDR3 coding sequence is TGTGCCAGCAGGCCTACGGACAGGGCTAACTATGGCTACACCTTC. Protein product: CASRPTDRANYGYTF.

This chain connects TRBV19 to TRBJ1-3; D is unresolved. The germline CDR1 and CDR2 sequences are LNHDA and SQIVND (reference sequence). The CDR3 is 17 amino acids. V lost 2 bases and J 1 base, leaving 15 bases between the germline ends. The CDR3 region has the DNA TGTGCCAGTAGTATATCATTCCGGAGGTATTCTGGAAACACCATATATTTT. The encoded protein is CASSISFRRYSGNTIYF.

This clone was counted a single time. The chain uses TRBV28 and TRBJ2-7; 7 positions match TRBD2. Germline trimming cut 4 bases from V and 0 bases from J; bases unmatched to any gene: 12. The CDR3 runs 17 residues. CDR1 MDHEN and CDR2 SYDVKM come from the germline V gene. CDR3 region: CASSSQGVLADSYEQYF. CDR3 DNA: TGTGCCAGCAGTTCCCAGGGAGTGCTAGCGGACTCCTACGAGCAGTACTTC.

The CDR3 nucleotides read TGTGCCAGCAGTTTATCGCCGGGAGGTACGACAGATACGCAGTATTTT. Its protein product is CASSLSPGGTTDTQYF. The chain joins TRBV27 to TRBJ2-3; 7 bases are a match to TRBD2. The CDR3 contains 16 residues. V was pared by 0 bases and J by 3 bases, with 6 bases of the junction left unmatched. Per the germline V gene, CDR1 is MNHEY and CDR2 is SMNVEV (reference sequence).

Turning to this clone: Other DNA sequences in the sample encode the same CDR3. The chain is built from TRBV27 and TRBJ1-1; D not certain. The CDR3 length is 13 residues. Germline CDR1 is MNHEY and CDR2 is SMNVEV (reference sequence). The V and J ends lost 0 bases and 2 bases respectively, with 4 bases between them. The CDR3 DNA is TGTGCCAGCAGTTTATCCAGAAACACTGAAGCTTTCTTT. Its translation: CASSLSRNTEAFF.

The chain couples TRBV6-6 to TRBJ1-6; 9 bases fit TRBD1. With 6 bases clipped from V and 7 bases from J, the junction kept 4 bases outside the gene matches. This CDR3 has 14 residues. Germline loops: CDR1 MNHNY, CDR2 SVGAGI (reference sequence). The CDR3 is CASRGQGPNSPLHF. The DNA for the CDR3 is TGTGCCAGCAGGGGACAGGGCCCCAATTCACCCCTCCACTTT.

This chain links TRBV7-2 with TRBJ1-5; D possibly corresponds to TRBD1 (5 bases). Germline V lookup: CDR1 SGHTA, CDR2 FQGNSA. This CDR3 contains 14 residues. Trimming shortened V by 5 bases and J by 2 bases, and 10 bases separated the two germline ends. The CDR3 here is CASSPVTGNQPQHF. The CDR3, as DNA: TGTGCCAGCAGCCCGGTGACAGGCAATCAGCCCCAGCATTTT.

The gene calls are TRBV9 and TRBJ1-2, with D perhaps TRBD1 (5 bases). The germline V and J ends were trimmed by 2 bases and 4 bases, with 15 bases remaining between them. Germline lookup yields CDR1 SGDLS and CDR2 YYNGEE. This CDR3 is built from 15 residues. This CDR3 reads CASSVSTALGYGYTF. The CDR3 coding sequence is TGTGCCAGCAGCGTCTCGACAGCGCTCGGCTATGGCTACACCTTC.

This clone was recorded only once. The chain has TRBV3-1 (or the pseudogene TRBV3-2) and TRBJ1-1; TRBD1 is a possible D gene (5 bases). Trimming took 3 bases from V and 1 from J, leaving 12 bases between them. This CDR3 has 15 residues. Germline lookup yields CDR1 LGHDT and CDR2 YNNKEL (reference sequence). The CDR3 DNA follows: TGTGCCAGCAGCCAGGCTTACAGGCCGAACACTGAAGCTTTCTTT. This codes for CASSQAYRPNTEAFF.

The chain recombines TRBV27 with TRBJ2-7, with 9 bases lining up with TRBD1. This CDR3 contains 16 residues. V gave up 3 bases and J gave up 4 bases; unmatched junction bases: 10. Germline CDR1 MNHEY, CDR2 SMNVEV (reference sequence). CDR3 amino acids: CASSFSMGQGKYEQYF. The CDR3 nucleotides read TGTGCCAGCAGTTTCTCCATGGGACAGGGAAAGTACGAGCAGTACTTC.

J is TRBJ2-7 and V is TRBV5-6; 9 nucleotides match TRBD2. The CDR3 runs 13 residues. Trimming took 0 bases from V and 6 from J; bases not matched to a gene: 1. The germline V gene has CDR1 SGHDT and CDR2 YYEEEE. The CDR3 nucleotides read TGTGCCAGCAGCTTGGCGCGGGAGGGCGAGCAGTACTTC. Protein sequence: CASSLAREGEQYF.

The chain links TRBV7-8 to TRBJ2-1; D is perhaps TRBD2 (6 bases). V lost 5 bases and J 3 bases, leaving 8 bases between the germline ends. The germline V gene has CDR1 SGHVS and CDR2 FQNEAQ. This CDR3 has 13 residues. CDR3 coding DNA: TGTGCCAGCAGCCAGGACTACTACAATGAGCAGTTCTTC. This sequence encodes CASSQDYYNEQFF.

This chain uses TRBV5-1 with TRBJ1-1; 7 bases agree with TRBD1. The trim removed 4 bases at V and 0 bases at J, leaving 24 bases unmatched. There are 21 residues in the CDR3. CDR1 SGHRS and CDR2 YFSETQ come from the germline V gene. The CDR3 DNA follows: TGCGCCAGCAGCCCTCATTCGGGACAGAGGCCATCTTCACTCATGAACACTGAAGCTTTCTTT. Translation: CASSPHSGQRPSSLMNTEAFF.

The CDR3 region has the DNA TGTGCCAGCAGTTTATTGGGGGCATCGGCTGAAGCTTTCTTT. Residues: CASSLLGASAEAFF. The V gene is TRBV28, the J gene TRBJ1-1; a weak D match, TRBD1 (6 bases). The CDR3 contains 14 residues. V was trimmed by 1 base and J by 6 bases, leaving 12 bases between them. Looked up from germline, CDR1 is MDHEN and CDR2 is SYDVKM.

The genes are TRBV27 and TRBJ1-1; D is uncertain. V was trimmed by 6 bases and J by 0 bases, leaving 11 bases between them. Germline lookup yields CDR1 MNHEY and CDR2 SMNVEV (reference sequence). The CDR3 totals 14 residues. In nucleotides, the CDR3 is TGTGCCAGCAGGGTCGGCGGGATGAACACTGAAGCTTTCTTT. Its protein product is CASRVGGMNTEAFF.

Only one count was recorded for this clone. J is TRBJ2-7 and V is TRBV27, with 11 bases lining up with TRBD2. Unmatched junction bases numbered 4, after V lost 6 bases and J lost 3 bases. This CDR3 is built from 14 residues. Per the germline V gene, CDR1 is MNHEY and CDR2 is SMNVEV (reference sequence). The CDR3 reads CASSPGLAGYEQYF. In DNA form, the CDR3 reads TGTGCCAGCAGCCCCGGACTAGCGGGCTACGAGCAGTACTTC.

The V and J genes are TRBV29-1 and TRBJ2-7; 7 bases line up with TRBD1. Germline CDR1 reads SQVTM; CDR2 reads ANQGSEA. This CDR3 has 14 residues. After removal of 5 bases from V and 0 bases from J, the junction contained 7 bases not matched to a gene. In DNA form, the CDR3 reads TGCAGCGTTTCAACCCGGGACAGCTCCTACGAGCAGTACTTC. Protein sequence: CSVSTRDSSYEQYF.

The chain uses TRBV19 and TRBJ2-3; 8 bases align to TRBD2. The CDR3 spans 15 residues. Germline CDR1 LNHDA, CDR2 SQIVND (reference sequence). Unmatched junction bases numbered 8, after V lost 3 bases and J lost 6 bases. This CDR3 reads CASSMREAPRDTQYF. The CDR3, as DNA: TGTGCCAGTAGTATGCGGGAGGCCCCGAGGGATACGCAGTATTTT.

This rearrangement joins TRBV12-5 to TRBJ2-2; tentative D call: TRBD1 (6 bases). Deletions cut 4 bases from V and 5 bases from J, with 14 bases between. This CDR3 has 15 residues. Germline CDR1 reads LGHNT; CDR2 reads FRNRAP. Written as DNA, the CDR3 is TGTGCTAGTGGTTATGGGGGCGTGGGGACCGGGGAGCTGTTTTTT. This sequence encodes CASGYGGVGTGELFF.

V gene TRBV10-3 combines with J gene TRBJ2-7; a possible D gene is TRBD1 (6 bases). V lost 2 bases and J lost 6, with 14 bases in between. Per the germline V gene, CDR1 is ENHRY and CDR2 is SYGVKD. The CDR3 has 14 residues. The CDR3 DNA is TGTGCCATCAGTGAGGGGGAACAGGGCGGCGAGCAGTACTTC. Residues: CAISEGEQGGEQYF.

This clone occurred once. The sample holds other DNA sequences that translate to the same CDR3. The chain combines TRBV5-1 with TRBJ1-2; 7 bases are a match to TRBD1. The CDR3 length is 14 residues. The germline V gene has CDR1 SGHRS and CDR2 YFSETQ. V was clipped by 0 bases and J by 1 base; unmatched bases: 0. CDR3 sequence (DNA): TGCGCCAGCAGCTTGGGACAGGGTAACTATGGCTACACCTTC. Translating it yields CASSLGQGNYGYTF. The full variable domain, in which reference TRBV5-1 and TRBJ1-2 provide the parts outside the CDR3, is KAGVTQTPRYLIKTRGQQVTLSCSPISGHRSVSWYQQTPGQGLQFLFEYFSETQRNKGNFPGRFSGRQFSNSRSEMNVSTLELGDSALYLCASSLGQGNYGYTFGSGTRLTVV.

The chain is built from TRBV12-3 or TRBV12-4 and TRBJ2-3, with D possibly matching TRBD2 (6 bases). The length of the CDR3 is 13 residues. V shed 8 bases and J shed 0 bases, with 9 bases lying between them. The CDR3 protein is CASDSGSTDTQYF. The DNA for the CDR3 is TGTGCCAGCGATAGCGGAAGCACAGATACGCAGTATTTT.

The chain has TRBV2 and TRBJ1-4; no firm D call. V dropped 2 bases and J dropped 5 bases, with 15 bases sitting between them. Germline V gene data show CDR1 as SNHLY and CDR2 as FYNNEI. The CDR3 is made up of 16 amino acids. CDR3 sequence: CASSEKSGSSNEKLFF. The CDR3 DNA follows: TGTGCCAGCAGTGAAAAGTCGGGGTCTTCGAATGAAAAACTGTTTTTT.

V is TRBV5-6 and J is TRBJ2-1, with D hard to call. The CDR3 is 13 residues long. The V gene's germline CDR1 is SGHDT and CDR2 YYEEEE. V lost 2 bases and J lost 7, with 10 bases in between. CDR3 sequence reads: CASSLVEENEQFF. The CDR3 region has the DNA TGTGCCAGCAGCTTAGTAGAGGAGAATGAGCAGTTCTTC.

The sample holds one count of this clone. The V gene is TRBV7-2, the J gene TRBJ2-7; TRBD1 aligns across 10 bases. CDR1 is SGHTA and CDR2 is FQGNSA in the germline V gene. The CDR3 is 13 residues long. V lost 8 bases to trimming and J lost 2 bases; unmatched junction nucleotides: 3. The chain's CDR3 is CASGDRGPYEQYF. The CDR3 nucleotides are TGTGCCAGCGGGGACAGGGGTCCCTACGAGCAGTACTTC.